The rows below give T cell receptor beta chains drawn from one sample of a study of preoperative IRX-2 immunotherapy in early breast cancer. Here immunoSEQ multiplex PCR was the method, and the copy in TCRdb shows in-frame clones only, minus some. Altogether about 26,000 clones are present, 75% being singletons, with the ten largest covering 5.5% to 8%. This specimen consisted of lymph node tissue, obtained after IRX-2 immunotherapy. The origin of the receptors is a human donor with breast cancer. The CDR3 runs from the conserved cysteine through the conserved F or W. Fields, in order: CDR3 protein, CDR3 DNA, J gene, V gene, D gene, clone size. The D gene is left open where the match is weak. Not every row has a clone size; where given, it reads once, few, many or a size class.

CDR3 protein: CSVVRTTSEQFF
CDR3 DNA: TGCAGCGTTGTCCGGACCACCTCGGAACAGTTCTTC
J gene: TRBJ2-1
V gene: TRBV29-1
D gene: NA
clone size: NA

CDR3 protein: CASSESGGRTEAFF
CDR3 DNA: TGCGCCAGCAGTGAGTCGGGGGGAAGGACTGAAGCTTTCTTT
J gene: TRBJ1-1
V gene: TRBV10-1
D gene: NA
clone size: NA

CDR3 protein: CATSSQEGADIQYF
CDR3 DNA: TGTGCCACCAGCAGTCAGGAGGGGGCGGACATTCAGTACTTC
J gene: TRBJ2-4
V gene: TRBV15
D gene: NA
clone size: NA

CDR3 protein: CASSSILAGAENEQFF
CDR3 DNA: TGCGCCAGCAGCTCCATACTAGCGGGAGCAGAAAATGAGCAGTTCTTC
J gene: TRBJ2-1
V gene: TRBV23-1
D gene: TRBD2
clone size: NA

CDR3 protein: CASSLGGQGYEQYF
CDR3 DNA: TGTGCCAGCAGCTTGGGGGGACAGGGCTACGAGCAGTACTTC
J gene: TRBJ2-7
V gene: TRBV7-6
D gene: TRBD1
clone size: NA

CDR3 protein: CASTLYNEQFF
CDR3 DNA: TGTGCCTCGACACTTTACAATGAGCAGTTCTTC
J gene: TRBJ2-1
V gene: TRBV30
D gene: NA
clone size: NA

CDR3 protein: CAISERGVTNTGELFF
CDR3 DNA: TGTGCCATCAGTGAGAGGGGGGTAACAAACACCGGGGAGCTGTTTTTT
J gene: TRBJ2-2
V gene: TRBV10-3
D gene: NA
clone size: NA

CDR3 protein: CASSGRQGTNEKLFF
CDR3 DNA: TGCGCCAGCAGCGGTCGACAGGGGACTAATGAAAAACTGTTTTTT
J gene: TRBJ1-4
V gene: TRBV5-1
D gene: TRBD1
clone size: NA

CDR3 protein: CASSSGDANEKLFF
CDR3 DNA: TGCGCCAGCAGCTCAGGGGATGCTAATGAAAAACTGTTTTTT
J gene: TRBJ1-4
V gene: TRBV5-1
D gene: NA
clone size: NA

CDR3 protein: CASSQQRGGPDEQFF
CDR3 DNA: TGCGCCAGCAGCCAACAGAGGGGAGGGCCAGATGAGCAGTTCTTC
J gene: TRBJ2-1
V gene: TRBV5-1
D gene: TRBD2
clone size: NA

CDR3 protein: CASSYPDLGHYEQYF
CDR3 DNA: TGTGCCAGCAGTTACCCCGACCTAGGACATTACGAGCAGTACTTC
J gene: TRBJ2-7
V gene: TRBV6-8
D gene: NA
clone size: NA

CDR3 protein: CASSIDGGRVGYGYTF
CDR3 DNA: TGTGCCAGTAGTATAGATGGGGGACGCGTGGGCTATGGCTACACCTTC
J gene: TRBJ1-2
V gene: TRBV19
D gene: NA
clone size: NA

CDR3 protein: CASSPGGVGFTDTQYF
CDR3 DNA: TGTGCCAGCAGCCCCGGGGGCGTTGGCTTCACAGATACGCAGTATTTT
J gene: TRBJ2-3
V gene: TRBV11-3
D gene: NA
clone size: few

CDR3 protein: CASSEGTGITYEQYF
CDR3 DNA: TGTGCCAGCAGTGAAGGGACAGGGATCACCTACGAGCAGTACTTC
J gene: TRBJ2-7
V gene: TRBV6-1
D gene: TRBD1
clone size: NA

CDR3 protein: CASSLRGGYEQFF
CDR3 DNA: TGTGCCAGCAGCCTCCGGGGAGGGTACGAGCAGTTCTTC
J gene: TRBJ2-1
V gene: TRBV7-1
D gene: TRBD2
clone size: NA

CDR3 protein: CASSLTQGAVNEQFF
CDR3 DNA: TGTGCCAGCAGCCTAACTCAGGGGGCGGTCAATGAGCAGTTCTTC
J gene: TRBJ2-1
V gene: TRBV11-3
D gene: TRBD1
clone size: NA

CDR3 protein: CASSPLREFPYEQYF
CDR3 DNA: TGTGCCAGCAGTCCCTTGAGGGAATTCCCCTACGAGCAGTACTTC
J gene: TRBJ2-7
V gene: TRBV27
D gene: NA
clone size: NA

CDR3 protein: CASSEQETSEQYF
CDR3 DNA: TGCGCCAGCAGTGAACAGGAAACATCAGAGCAGTACTTC
J gene: TRBJ2-7
V gene: TRBV10-1
D gene: NA
clone size: few

CDR3 protein: CASSLVVGTNTEAFF
CDR3 DNA: TGTGCCAGCAGCTTAGTGGTAGGGACGAACACTGAAGCTTTCTTT
J gene: TRBJ1-1
V gene: TRBV11-3
D gene: NA
clone size: once

CDR3 protein: CSVGSGISAGTYNEQFF
CDR3 DNA: TGCAGCGTTGGAAGCGGGATCTCCGCGGGCACCTACAATGAGCAGTTCTTC
J gene: TRBJ2-1
V gene: TRBV29-1
D gene: TRBD2
clone size: NA

CDR3 protein: CASSYSGGSDEQYF
CDR3 DNA: TGTGCCAGCAGTTACTCGGGCGGCTCCGACGAGCAGTACTTC
J gene: TRBJ2-7
V gene: TRBV6-8
D gene: NA
clone size: NA

CDR3 protein: CASKAGGPYNEQFF
CDR3 DNA: TGCGCCAGCAAAGCGGGAGGGCCTTACAATGAGCAGTTCTTC
J gene: TRBJ2-1
V gene: TRBV5-1
D gene: TRBD2
clone size: NA

CDR3 protein: CASSLLLENTEAFF
CDR3 DNA: TGTGCCAGCAGCTTGTTACTTGAGAACACTGAAGCTTTCTTT
J gene: TRBJ1-1
V gene: TRBV11-3
D gene: NA
clone size: NA

CDR3 protein: CASSSGQGFSYEQYF
CDR3 DNA: TGCGCCAGCAGCTCTGGACAGGGCTTCTCCTACGAGCAGTACTTC
J gene: TRBJ2-7
V gene: TRBV5-1
D gene: TRBD1
clone size: NA

CDR3 protein: CASSLGTPPRNEQFF
CDR3 DNA: TGTGCCAGCAGTCTTGGGACTCCTCCACGGAATGAGCAGTTCTTC
J gene: TRBJ2-1
V gene: TRBV6-8
D gene: NA
clone size: NA

CDR3 protein: CAWSSGQYQETQYF
CDR3 DNA: TGTGCCTGGAGTTCGGGACAGTACCAAGAGACCCAGTACTTC
J gene: TRBJ2-5
V gene: TRBV30
D gene: TRBD1
clone size: NA

CDR3 protein: CATSRGGVPYEQYF
CDR3 DNA: TGTGCCACCAGCAGAGGTGGGGTCCCCTACGAGCAGTACTTC
J gene: TRBJ2-7
V gene: TRBV15
D gene: NA
clone size: NA

CDR3 protein: CAWSGQSTDTQYF
CDR3 DNA: TGTGCCTGGAGTGGGCAAAGCACAGATACGCAGTATTTT
J gene: TRBJ2-3
V gene: TRBV30
D gene: NA
clone size: NA

CDR3 protein: CAWGTFLGGYTF
CDR3 DNA: TGTGCCTGGGGGACCTTCTTGGGGGGCTACACCTTC
J gene: TRBJ1-2
V gene: TRBV28
D gene: NA
clone size: NA

CDR3 protein: CASSLVKAVGNGYTF
CDR3 DNA: TGTGCCAGCAGCTTGGTTAAAGCGGTGGGGAATGGCTACACCTTC
J gene: TRBJ1-2
V gene: TRBV28
D gene: NA
clone size: NA

CDR3 protein: CASSPGAYSYEQYF
CDR3 DNA: TGCGCCAGCAGCCCTGGGGCCTACTCCTACGAGCAGTACTTC
J gene: TRBJ2-7
V gene: TRBV5-1
D gene: NA
clone size: NA

CDR3 protein: CASSSDRAPGYTF
CDR3 DNA: TGTGCCAGCAGTTCCGACAGGGCACCTGGCTACACCTTC
J gene: TRBJ1-2
V gene: TRBV6-8
D gene: TRBD1
clone size: NA

CDR3 protein: CASSRTMNTEAFF
CDR3 DNA: TGTGCCAGCAGTCGAACTATGAACACTGAAGCTTTCTTT
J gene: TRBJ1-1
V gene: TRBV14
D gene: NA
clone size: NA

CDR3 protein: CASSKGRGANVLTF
CDR3 DNA: TGTGCCAGTAGTAAGGGGCGTGGGGCCAACGTCCTGACTTTC
J gene: TRBJ2-6
V gene: TRBV19
D gene: NA
clone size: NA

CDR3 protein: CASSPIPPPSGRLKNEQFF
CDR3 DNA: TGTGCCAGTAGCCCGATACCGCCTCCTAGCGGGAGGTTGAAGAATGAGCAGTTCTTC
J gene: TRBJ2-1
V gene: TRBV19
D gene: TRBD2
clone size: once

CDR3 protein: CASSLYSRANVLTF
CDR3 DNA: TGCGCCAGCAGCTTATATAGTCGGGCCAACGTCCTGACTTTC
J gene: TRBJ2-6
V gene: TRBV5-1
D gene: NA
clone size: NA

CDR3 protein: CASSSPPGGGREKLFF
CDR3 DNA: TGTGCCAGCAGCTCACCCCCGGGGGGCGGGCGCGAAAAACTGTTTTTT
J gene: TRBJ1-4
V gene: TRBV11-3
D gene: NA
clone size: NA

CDR3 protein: CASLDRDLDQPQHF
CDR3 DNA: TGTGCCTCATTAGACAGGGACCTCGATCAGCCCCAGCATTTT
J gene: TRBJ1-5
V gene: TRBV19
D gene: TRBD1
clone size: NA

CDR3 protein: CASSDRAGGYTF
CDR3 DNA: TGTGCCAGTAGTGACAGGGCAGGCGGCTACACCTTC
J gene: TRBJ1-2
V gene: TRBV19
D gene: TRBD1
clone size: NA

CDR3 protein: CASTENSNQPQHF
CDR3 DNA: TGTGCCAGCACAGAAAACAGCAATCAGCCCCAGCATTTT
J gene: TRBJ1-5
V gene: TRBV6-8
D gene: NA
clone size: NA

CDR3 protein: CASSEGSSGGQDTQYF
CDR3 DNA: TGTGCCAGCAGTGAAGGGAGTAGCGGGGGGCAAGATACGCAGTATTTT
J gene: TRBJ2-3
V gene: TRBV2
D gene: TRBD2
clone size: NA

CDR3 protein: CASSLMAVGSYGYTF
CDR3 DNA: TGTGCCAGCAGCTTAATGGCGGTGGGATCCTATGGCTACACCTTC
J gene: TRBJ1-2
V gene: TRBV11-3
D gene: NA
clone size: NA

CDR3 protein: CASRVTSGTSYEQYF
CDR3 DNA: TGTGCCAGCAGGGTGACTAGCGGGACCTCCTACGAGCAGTACTTC
J gene: TRBJ2-7
V gene: TRBV6-4
D gene: TRBD2
clone size: NA